The 17 T cell receptor beta chains below were found in one sample sequenced in a study of cytomegalovirus exposure and HLA in healthy donors. The method was immunoSEQ multiplex PCR; TCRdb's version includes in-frame clones alone and lacks a portion of them. The repertoire holds about 110,000 clones, with 90% to 96% as singletons. Sequenced input: PBMCs. The receptor source for this set is a woman aged 18-29 years in good health and CMV-seronegative.

The gene calls are TRBV6-5 and TRBJ2-7; D call uncertain. V was clipped by 0 bases and J by 7 bases, with 19 bases between them. CDR3 length: 16 residues. Per the germline V gene, CDR1 is MNHEY and CDR2 is SVGAGI. CDR3 loop: CASSYSIVPGPGEQYF. The CDR3, as DNA: TGTGCCAGCAGTTACTCGATCGTTCCTGGCCCCGGGGAGCAGTACTTC.

The V gene is TRBV9, the J gene TRBJ1-1; a weak D match, TRBD1 (6 bases). Trimming removed 1 base at V and 7 bases at J, with 23 bases between. The CDR3 extends over 17 amino acids. Germline V CDR1 and CDR2: SGDLS, YYNGEE. In nucleotides, the CDR3 is TGTGCCAGCAGCGTATCTCGACAGGTAGCCCCAAACTTTGAAGCTTTCTTT. Amino acids: CASSVSRQVAPNFEAFF.

The V call is TRBV14, the J call TRBJ1-1, with D possibly matching TRBD1 (5 bases). The V gene lost 0 bases and the J gene lost 7 bases, with 9 bases spanning the gap. CDR3 size: 13 residues. Germline assignment: CDR1 SGHDN and CDR2 FVKESK. In DNA form, the CDR3 reads TGTGCCAGCAGCCAAGATAGGGGTTATGAAGCTTTCTTT. This sequence encodes CASSQDRGYEAFF.

This clone has a single count. J is TRBJ1-3 and V is TRBV7-9; TRBD1 is a possible D gene (6 bases). The germline V gene encodes CDR1 SEHNR and CDR2 FQNEAQ (reference sequence). This CDR3 has 14 residues. Deletions cut 2 bases from V and 1 base from J, with 6 bases between. CDR3 DNA: TGTGCCAGCAGCTTACAGGGGTCTGGAAACACCATATATTTT. Its protein is CASSLQGSGNTIYF.

As DNA, the CDR3 is TGCGCCAGCAGTGTCTGGGGCCCTGGGGCCAACGTCCTGACTTTC. Translation gives CASSVWGPGANVLTF. The V call is TRBV4-1, the J call TRBJ2-6, with a weak D call TRBD1 (5 bases). The germline CDR1 and CDR2 sequences are MGHRA and YSYEKL. Between the trimmed V and J ends, which lost 6 bases and 2 bases, there was a span of 11 bases. The CDR3 spans 15 residues.

V usage is TRBV14 and J usage is TRBJ2-6; 7 nucleotides agree with TRBD1. The CDR3 has 17 residues. Germline values: CDR1 SGHDN, CDR2 FVKESK. J was trimmed by 3 bases and V by 3 bases; bases with no gene match: 8. CDR3 in amino acids: CASSHVRGSIGANVLTF. The CDR3 nucleotides read TGTGCCAGCAGCCACGTCAGGGGGAGTATTGGGGCCAACGTCCTGACTTTC.

This chain connects TRBV7-2 to TRBJ2-1, with D possibly TRBD2 on 5 matching bases. V lost 3 bases, J lost 0 bases, and 9 bases lay in between. The CDR3 is 15 amino acids. The germline V gene has CDR1 SGHTA and CDR2 FQGNSA. This CDR3 reads CASSFGSASYNEQFF. For the CDR3, the DNA is TGTGCCAGCAGCTTTGGGAGTGCCTCCTACAATGAGCAGTTCTTC. The whole variable domain, remainder taken from reference TRBV7-2 and TRBJ2-1, is GAGVSQSPSNKVTEKGKDVELRCDPISGHTALYWYRQSLGQGLEFLIYFQGNSAPDKSGLPSDRFSAERTGGSVSTLTIQRTQQEDSAVYLCASSFGSASYNEQFFGPGTRLTVL.

CDR3 nucleotide sequence: TGTGCCAGCAGTTTGGCCCGGGAAAGGCATAATGAGCAGTTCTTC. Translated: CASSLARERHNEQFF. The gene calls are TRBV27 and TRBJ2-1, with D perhaps matching TRBD2 (5 bases). Trimming removed 3 bases from V and 7 bases from J, with 16 bases in between. Looked up from germline, CDR1 is MNHEY and CDR2 is SMNVEV (reference sequence). The CDR3 is 15 amino acids.

The chain joins TRBV1 to TRBJ1-5; the D call TRBD1 from the table was never checked on the DNA. TRBV1 is annotated as a pseudogene. CDR3 length equals 14 residues. This CDR3 is CTSSPGQGGQPQHF. CDR3 coding DNA: TGCACCAGCAGCCCAGGACAGGGCGGTCAGCCCCAGCATTTT.

This chain uses TRBV18 with TRBJ1-5; no clear D gene. Germline CDR1 KGHSH, CDR2 LQKENI. This CDR3 region has 14 residues. V gave up 4 bases and J gave up 3 bases, with 10 bases separating them. Here the CDR3 reads CASSLAGNNQPQHF. The CDR3 nucleotides are TGTGCCAGCTCACTCGCGGGAAACAATCAGCCCCAGCATTTT.

V is TRBV9 and J is TRBJ2-2, with 11 bases aligning to TRBD2. J gave up 0 bases and V 5 bases, and 9 bases lay outside the gene matches. The CDR3 contains 18 residues. In germline, CDR1 is SGDLS, CDR2 YYNGEE. The CDR3 DNA reads as TGTGCCAGCAGTTACCCTCCGGGACTAGCGGCGAACACCGGGGAGCTGTTTTTT. Protein: CASSYPPGLAANTGELFF. The variable domain in full, with the rest retrieved from reference TRBV9 and TRBJ2-2, is DSGVTQTPKHLITATGQRVTLRCSPRSGDLSVYWYQQSLDQGLQFLIQYYNGEERAKGNILERFSAQQFPDLHSELNLSSLELGDSALYFCASSYPPGLAANTGELFFGEGSRLTVL.

The J gene is TRBJ1-5, the V gene TRBV6-5, with D maybe TRBD1 (6 bases). Trimming cost V 6 bases and J 3 bases, with 15 bases left between them. This CDR3 comprises 15 residues. The germline V gene encodes CDR1 MNHEY and CDR2 SVGAGI. This CDR3 reads CASRQQGYSNQPQHF. The CDR3 nucleotides are TGTGCCAGCAGACAACAGGGATACTCCAATCAGCCCCAGCATTTT.

This chain links TRBV28 with TRBJ2-2; 12 bases map to TRBD1. The J segment lost 4 bases and the V segment lost 5 bases, leaving 11 bases of the junction unmatched. The CDR3 contains 18 residues. In germline, CDR1 is MDHEN, CDR2 SYDVKM. CDR3 DNA: TGTGCCAGCAGTCCTTCTGGGACAGGGGGCGCGGGCACCGGGGAGCTGTTTTTT. This codes for CASSPSGTGGAGTGELFF. Together with reference TRBV28 and TRBJ2-2, the CDR3 gives the full variable domain: DVKVTQSSRYLVKRTGEKVFLECVQDMDHENMFWYRQDPGLGLRLIYFSYDVKMKEKGDIPEGYSVSREKKERFSLILESASTNQTSMYLCASSPSGTGGAGTGELFFGEGSRLTVL.

V usage is TRBV18 and J usage is TRBJ1-1; the D gene is possibly TRBD1 (5 bases). The V end lost 2 bases, the J end lost 5 bases, and 9 bases lay between the germline ends. The germline V gene has CDR1 KGHSH and CDR2 LQKENI. This CDR3 spans 13 amino acids. The CDR3 bases are TGTGCCAGCTCACCATCCGGGGGGACTGAAGCTTTCTTT. It codes for CASSPSGGTEAFF.

The chain recombines TRBV7-9 with TRBJ2-7; weak D call: TRBD2 (5 bases). The CDR3 runs to 16 residues. Trimming cost V 5 bases and J 2 bases, with 19 bases left between them. CDR1 is SEHNR and CDR2 is FQNEAQ in the germline V gene (reference sequence). The CDR3 sequence is CASSPSDPRATYEQYF. The CDR3 region has the DNA TGTGCCAGCAGCCCTAGTGATCCGCGGGCCACCTACGAGCAGTACTTC.

The chain couples TRBV9 to TRBJ1-5, with a possible D match to TRBD1 (5 bases). V was pared by 4 bases and J by 6 bases, with 14 bases between. CDR1 and CDR2 from the germline V gene are SGDLS and YYNGEE. This CDR3 is built from 14 residues. The CDR3 sequence is CASSPGQRGQPQHF. CDR3 coding DNA: TGTGCCAGCAGCCCAGGACAAAGGGGTCAGCCCCAGCATTTT.

V usage is TRBV6-5 and J usage is TRBJ2-3; TRBD2 aligns across 7 bases. This CDR3 region has 15 residues. The V gene's germline CDR1 is MNHEY and CDR2 SVGAGI. The V segment lost 6 bases and the J segment 0 bases; nucleotides outside the gene matches: 6. This CDR3 is CASRTAGYSTDTQYF. For the CDR3, the DNA is TGTGCCAGCAGGACAGCGGGGTATAGCACAGATACGCAGTATTTT.